A single sample is the source of the 13 T cell receptor beta chains below, sequenced in a study of blood T cells in healthy people across ages. Primers used in a second PCR of about 7 to 12 cycles were a sample-barcoded 5' primer and a J-beta primer mix. TCRdb re-called the 5' RACE reads through MiXCR, storing one row per CDR3 protein. The table has over 600,000 distinct CDR3 sequences, roughly 46% seen once. The material sequenced was blood. These receptor sequences come from a man of 80 years or more in good health.

The gene calls are TRBV27 and TRBJ2-1, with TRBD2 matching over 16 bases. The germline CDR1 and CDR2 sequences are MNHEY and SMNVEV (reference sequence). After removal of 4 bases from V and 2 bases from J, the junction contained 14 bases not matched to a gene. The CDR3 is 21 residues long. This CDR3 is CASSYTRDGTSGRATYNEQFF. Here the CDR3 DNA reads TGTGCCAGCAGTTACACCCGAGACGGGACTAGCGGGAGGGCCACCTACAATGAGCAGTTCTTC.

This clonotype was seen at least ten times. The chain joins TRBV2 to TRBJ2-7; D might be TRBD1 (5 bases). Germline lookup yields CDR1 SNHLY and CDR2 FYNNEI. The CDR3 consists of 13 residues. With 4 bases removed from V and 2 bases from J, the gap between germline ends came to 9 bases. The CDR3 loop reads CASSVTGAYEQYF. CDR3 DNA sequence: TGTGCCAGCAGTGTTACAGGAGCCTACGAGCAGTACTTC.

This clonotype occurred a few times. The genes are TRBV5-1 and TRBJ2-3; TRBD2 agrees at 12 bases. The germline V gene has CDR1 SGHRS and CDR2 YFSETQ. This CDR3 contains 16 residues. The trim removed 2 bases at V and 2 bases at J, leaving 3 bases unmatched. CDR3 sequence reads: CASSFGTSGHTDTQYF. In nucleotides, the CDR3 is TGCGCCAGCAGCTTTGGGACTAGCGGGCACACAGATACGCAGTATTTT.

This chain joins TRBV7-2 and TRBJ2-3; TRBD1 is a possible D gene (5 bases). The V gene's germline CDR1 is SGHTA and CDR2 FQGNSA. The length of the CDR3 is 15 residues. Trimming pared 5 bases from V and 0 bases from J, leaving 12 bases between. The CDR3 DNA reads as TGTGCCAGCAGCCTAGGACAAATTAGCACAGATACGCAGTATTTT. Its translation is CASSLGQISTDTQYF.

The chain couples TRBV29-1 to TRBJ2-1; possibly TRBD2 for D (6 bases). V lost 7 bases, J lost 0 bases, and 13 bases lay in between. Germline V lookup: CDR1 SQVTM, CDR2 ANQGSEA. The CDR3 runs 14 residues. The CDR3 DNA follows: TGCAGCGCCCTGGGAGGAGTCTCCTACAATGAGCAGTTCTTC. This translates into CSALGGVSYNEQFF.

The genes are TRBV7-2 and TRBJ2-7; 8 bases fit TRBD2. Losses at the gene ends were 4 bases for V and 4 bases for J; bases not matched to a gene: 6. This CDR3 is built from 14 residues. CDR1 is SGHTA and CDR2 is FQGNSA in the germline V gene. CDR3 sequence: CASSWAGGLYEQYF. The CDR3 DNA follows: TGTGCCAGCAGCTGGGCGGGAGGCCTGTACGAGCAGTACTTC. Filled out from reference TRBV7-2 and TRBJ2-7, the complete variable domain reads GAGVSQSPSNKVTEKGKDVELRCDPISGHTALYWYRQSLGQGLEFLIYFQGNSAPDKSGLPSDRFSAERTGGSVSTLTIQRTQQEDSAVYLCASSWAGGLYEQYFGPGTRLTVT.

The genes are TRBV12-3 or TRBV12-4 and TRBJ2-3, with D uncertain. Trimming took 6 bases from V and 0 from J, leaving 7 bases between them. The CDR3 totals 13 residues. This chain's CDR3 is CASRRRSTDTQYF. As DNA, the CDR3 is TGTGCCAGCAGACGAAGGAGCACAGATACGCAGTATTTT.

The sample holds many counts of this clonotype. The chain employs TRBV11-3 and TRBJ2-7; D possibly corresponds to TRBD2 (7 bases). The V gene's germline CDR1 is SGHNT and CDR2 YENEEA. The CDR3 has 12 residues. V shed 5 bases and J shed 6 bases, with 11 bases lying between them. This chain's CDR3 is CASSPGEGEQYF. The CDR3 region has the DNA TGTGCCAGCAGCCCAGGGGAGGGCGAGCAGTACTTC.

This clonotype was recorded many times. The genes are TRBV5-1 and TRBJ2-5; D gene uncertain. The V gene's germline CDR1 is SGHRS and CDR2 YFSETQ. V dropped 0 bases and J dropped 3 bases, with 6 bases sitting between them. This CDR3 is 13 amino acids long. CDR3 amino acids: CASSLAKKETQYF. The CDR3 bases are TGCGCCAGCAGCTTGGCGAAAAAAGAGACCCAGTACTTC.

The rearrangement joins TRBV20-1 to TRBJ2-5; D not certain. The end of the DNA aligns better with TRBJ2-1, so the J call may be wrong. Germline V CDR1 and CDR2: DFQATT, SNEGSKA (reference sequence). The CDR3 loop spans 14 amino acids. In DNA, the CDR3 is TGCAGTGCCTCAAGCGTGGTAAACCAAGAGACCCAGTTCTTC. Translation gives CSASSVVNQETQFF.

Only a few counts were recorded for this clonotype. V is TRBV7-8 and J is TRBJ2-1, with TRBD2 matching over 13 bases. V lost 1 base to trimming and J lost 9 bases; unmatched junction nucleotides: 9. Germline CDR1 reads SGHVS; CDR2 reads FQNEAQ. The CDR3 spans 17 residues. CDR3 sequence (DNA): TGTGCCAGCAGCTTAGAAGAACTAGCGGGAGGGTGGATTGAGCAGTTCTTC. Residues: CASSLEELAGGWIEQFF. The complete variable domain, with remaining parts taken from reference TRBV7-8 and TRBJ2-1, reads GAGVSQSPRYKVAKRGQDVALRCDPISGHVSLFWYQQALGQGPEFLTYFQNEAQLDKSGLPSDRFFAERPEGSVSTLKIQRTQQEDSAVYLCASSLEELAGGWIEQFFGPGTRLTVL.

This chain joins TRBV29-1 and TRBJ2-5; 8 bases map to TRBD2. After removal of 6 bases from V and 5 bases from J, the junction contained 8 bases not matched to a gene. The germline V gene has CDR1 SQVTM and CDR2 ANQGSEA. The CDR3 runs 13 residues. This chain's CDR3 is CSVLVAGSETQYF. CDR3 nucleotide sequence: TGCAGCGTCCTCGTAGCGGGGTCGGAGACCCAGTACTTC.

The chain is built from TRBV11-1 and TRBJ2-7; 9 nucleotides line up with TRBD2. The J call may be incorrect, as the DNA end agrees better with TRBJ2-5. The CDR3 is 16 residues long. The V gene's germline CDR1 is SGHAT and CDR2 FQDESV (reference sequence). CDR3 sequence: CASSRPSGTGAETQYF. Here the CDR3 DNA reads TGTGCCAGCAGCAGACCTAGCGGGACGGGGGCAGAGACCCAGTACTTC.